Listed below are T cell receptor beta chains from one sample, sequenced in a study of T cells in narcolepsy. Sequencing was performed with immunoSEQ multiplex PCR; in TCRdb, only in-frame clones are kept and a portion is missing. This sample has about 25,000 clones, with roughly 86% found just once. The sample comprised CD45RA- memory CD4+ T cells from PBMCs. All receptors come from a human donor with narcolepsy. The CDR3 runs from the conserved cysteine through the conserved F or W. Each record gives: J gene, V gene, D gene, clone size, CDR3 protein, CDR3 DNA. A D gene is named only where the DNA matches it firmly. Some rows mark clone size as missing; the rest say once, few, many or name a class of expanded clone.

TRBJ1-4	TRBV7-2	-	-	CASSPTLPREKLFF	TGTGCCAGCAGCCCGACCCTCCCTCGTGAAAAACTGTTTTTT
TRBJ2-5	TRBV9	TRBD2	-	CASSVPSGRLGEETQYF	TGTGCCAGCAGCGTCCCGAGCGGGAGGTTGGGGGAAGAGACCCAGTACTTC
TRBJ1-2	TRBV4-3	-	-	CASSHPPSAGSRGYTF	TGCGCCAGCAGCCACCCCCCGTCGGCAGGGTCGCGTGGCTACACCTTC
TRBJ1-2	TRBV4-1	-	-	CASSHHRAAEGYTF	TGCGCCAGCAGCCACCACAGGGCGGCAGAAGGCTACACCTTC
TRBJ2-2	TRBV18	-	-	CASSPLFAGELLF	TGTGCCAGCTCACCACTGTTCGCCGGGGAGCTGCTTTTT
TRBJ2-5	TRBV29-1	TRBD1	-	CSVEGDRGGETQYF	TGCAGCGTTGAAGGGGACAGGGGGGGAGAGACCCAGTACTTC
TRBJ1-1	TRBV7-9	TRBD1	once	CASSALTGLMNTEAFF	TGTGCCAGCAGCGCGCTGACAGGGTTGATGAACACTGAAGCTTTCTTT
TRBJ2-5	TRBV4-3	TRBD1	-	CASSQGTGGQETQYF	TGCGCCAGCAGCCAAGGGACAGGGGGACAAGAGACCCAGTACTTC
TRBJ2-2	TRBV5-1	TRBD2	-	CASSPLAGSNTGELFF	TGCGCCAGCAGCCCGCTAGCGGGATCGAACACCGGGGAGCTGTTTTTT
TRBJ1-2	TRBV5-4	-	-	CASIEAGAVGYTF	TGTGCCAGCATAGAAGCGGGGGCGGTTGGCTACACCTTC
TRBJ2-7	TRBV6-6	TRBD2	few	CASSSRLAVAYEQYF	TGTGCCAGCAGCTCCCGGCTAGCGGTCGCCTACGAGCAGTACTTC
TRBJ2-1	TRBV29-1	-	-	CSVAPRLYNEQFF	TGCAGCGTTGCCCCCCGACTCTACAATGAGCAGTTCTTC
TRBJ2-7	TRBV7-9	-	few	CASSLGRDEQYF	TGTGCCAGCAGTCTTGGACGGGACGAGCAGTACTTC
TRBJ2-7	TRBV28	-	-	CATKSRAGPYEQYF	TGTGCCACCAAATCGAGGGCAGGGCCCTACGAGCAGTACTTC
TRBJ1-3	TRBV6-1	-	-	CASSGIRGNTIYF	TGTGCCAGCAGTGGGATCCGTGGAAACACCATATATTTT
TRBJ2-3	TRBV5-6	TRBD2	once	CASSPGLAGEPDTQYF	TGTGCCAGCAGCCCCGGACTAGCGGGAGAACCAGATACGCAGTATTTT
TRBJ2-5	TRBV19	-	-	CASSIGQQETQYF	TGTGCCAGTAGTATAGGCCAACAAGAGACCCAGTACTTC
TRBJ2-3	TRBV27	-	-	CASSFVGRPTTADTQYF	TGTGCCAGCAGTTTTGTCGGCCGACCTACAACCGCGGATACGCAGTATTTT
TRBJ2-1	TRBV5-1	TRBD1	-	CASSPQGPGQGYEQFF	TGCGCCAGCAGCCCCCAAGGTCCGGGACAGGGCTATGAGCAGTTCTTC
TRBJ2-5	TRBV7-3	-	-	CASSLGFQETQYF	TGTGCCAGCAGCTTAGGTTTCCAAGAGACCCAGTACTTC
TRBJ2-7	TRBV4-3	-	-	CASSQRVSYEQYF	TGCGCCAGCAGCCAACGTGTCTCCTACGAGCAGTACTTC
TRBJ2-4	TRBV4-2	-	-	CASSQGLRQDVAKNIQYF	TGTGCCAGCAGCCAAGGACTAAGACAGGACGTAGCCAAAAACATTCAGTACTTC
TRBJ2-3	TRBV5-1	TRBD1	-	CASSLRGLSTDTQYF	TGCGCCAGCAGCCTGAGGGGGCTTAGCACAGATACGCAGTATTTT
TRBJ1-2	TRBV6-5	-	once	CASRLGASNYGYTF	TGTGCCAGCAGATTGGGGGCTAGTAACTATGGCTACACCTTC
TRBJ2-1	TRBV10-3	-	-	CAIQDLGSKNEQFF	TGTGCCATCCAGGATCTTGGGAGTAAGAATGAGCAGTTCTTC
TRBJ1-3	TRBV29-1	-	few	CSVAADSGNTIYF	TGCAGCGTTGCAGCCGACTCTGGAAACACCATATATTTT
TRBJ2-1	TRBV7-2	-	-	CASSPGRVPGNEQFF	TGTGCCAGCAGCCCGGGACGGGTCCCCGGCAATGAGCAGTTCTTC
TRBJ1-2	TRBV19	TRBD1	-	CASSPRTGNLVNYGYTF	TGTGCCAGTAGTCCCCGGACAGGGAATTTAGTAAACTATGGCTACACCTTC
TRBJ2-1	TRBV7-2	TRBD1	-	CASSSRTGTYNEQFF	TGTGCCAGCAGCTCCAGGACAGGTACCTACAATGAGCAGTTCTTC
TRBJ2-7	TRBV4-1	-	-	CASSQFPIIREHEQYF	TGCGCCAGCAGCCAATTTCCCATCATCAGGGAACACGAGCAGTACTTC
TRBJ1-4	TRBV13	-	-	CASSLRSSEKLFF	TGTGCCAGCAGCTTACGTTCATCTGAAAAACTGTTTTTT
TRBJ2-7	TRBV10-2	-	-	CASRDSYQGSYEQYF	TGCGCCAGCAGAGATTCGTATCAGGGCTCCTACGAGCAGTACTTC
TRBJ1-2	TRBV7-2	-	-	CASSSAGDGYTF	TGTGCCAGCAGCTCCGCAGGGGATGGCTACACCTTC
TRBJ2-3	TRBV28	-	-	CASSLIGTSTDTQYF	TGTGCCAGCAGTTTAATCGGGACGAGCACAGATACGCAGTATTTT
TRBJ1-5	TRBV19	-	-	CASSIGDQPQHF	TGTGCCAGTAGTATAGGTGACCAGCCCCAGCATTTT
TRBJ2-2	TRBV7-3	TRBD2	-	CASSQSGRGGELFF	TGTGCCAGCAGCCAAAGCGGGAGGGGCGGGGAGCTGTTTTTT
TRBJ2-1	TRBV7-8	-	medium-sized	CASSLAGGNAYNEQFF	TGTGCCAGCAGCTTAGCTGGCGGGAACGCCTACAATGAGCAGTTCTTC
TRBJ1-5	TRBV19	-	-	CASRQTLNQPQHF	TGTGCCAGCAGACAGACCCTCAATCAGCCCCAGCATTTT
TRBJ2-5	TRBV2	-	-	CASRGLGETQYF	TGTGCCAGCAGGGGACTGGGAGAGACCCAGTACTTC
TRBJ1-2	TRBV11-3	TRBD1	-	CASSFCRGPRGYGYTF	TGTGCCAGCAGCTTTTGCAGGGGGCCGAGAGGCTATGGCTACACCTTC
TRBJ1-3	TRBV6-6	-	-	CASSPKDSSGNTIYF	TGTGCCAGCAGTCCAAAAGACAGTTCTGGAAACACCATATATTTT
TRBJ1-5	TRBV6-1	TRBD1	-	CASTDSGGRGSNQPQHF	TGTGCCAGCACTGACAGCGGTGGCAGGGGGAGCAATCAGCCCCAGCATTTT
TRBJ2-3	TRBV7-2	TRBD2	-	CASSLRLAGGIDTQYF	TGTGCCAGCAGCTTAAGACTAGCGGGAGGTATCGATACGCAGTATTTT
TRBJ2-5	TRBV7-8	TRBD2	once	CASSLSRREDMTGNF	TGTGCCAGCAGCTTAAGTCGGCGGGAGGATATGACGGGGAACTTC
TRBJ1-5	TRBV2	TRBD1	-	CASSEGQGGQPQHF	TGTGCCAGCAGTGAGGGACAGGGTGGTCAGCCCCAGCATTTT